This T cell receptor (beta chain) stems from a study of OX40 agonist ivuxolimab in advanced cancers. Overall study findings and caveats: CD4+ and CD8+ T cells in blood underwent clonal expansion by week 6 at 0.1 to 3.0 mg/kg. A proportion of nonresponders additionally exhibited low normalized T-cell clonal expansion.

Prior autoimmune disease or systemic immunosuppression barred patients. With regard to this clone: What it recognizes is unknown.

Clones were sequenced by immunoSEQ multiplex PCR, and TCRdb holds only the in-frame ones, with some missing. The sample has 50,000 to 85,000 clones, 80% to 85% seen once. This receptor was taken from an adult with an advanced solid tumor such as melanoma, head and neck, liver or kidney cancer. This specimen consisted of CD4+ or CD8+ T cells sorted from blood, obtained in a trial of the OX40 agonist ivuxolimab.

CDR3 loop: CASSYRREKLFF. The CDR3 DNA follows: TGTGCCAGCAGTTACAGGCGTGAAAAACTGTTTTTT. The V gene is TRBV6-6, the J gene TRBJ1-4, with D unresolved. With 2 bases removed from V and 7 bases from J, the gap between germline ends came to 5 bases. The CDR3 runs 12 residues. Germline CDR1 and CDR2: MNHNY and SVGAGI (reference sequence).